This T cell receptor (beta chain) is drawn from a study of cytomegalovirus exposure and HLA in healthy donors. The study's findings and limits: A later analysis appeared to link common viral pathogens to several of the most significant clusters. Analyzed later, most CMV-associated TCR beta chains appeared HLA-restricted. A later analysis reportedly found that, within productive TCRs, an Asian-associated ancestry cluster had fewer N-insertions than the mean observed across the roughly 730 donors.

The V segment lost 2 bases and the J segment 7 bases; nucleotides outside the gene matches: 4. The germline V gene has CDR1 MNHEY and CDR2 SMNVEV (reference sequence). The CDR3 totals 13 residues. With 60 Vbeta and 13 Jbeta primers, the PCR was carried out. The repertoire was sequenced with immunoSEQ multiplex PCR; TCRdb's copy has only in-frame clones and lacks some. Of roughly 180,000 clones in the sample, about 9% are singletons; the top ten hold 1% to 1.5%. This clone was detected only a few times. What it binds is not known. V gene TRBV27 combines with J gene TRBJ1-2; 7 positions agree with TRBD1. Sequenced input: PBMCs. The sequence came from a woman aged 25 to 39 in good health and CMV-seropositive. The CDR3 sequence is CASSLKGAGGYTF. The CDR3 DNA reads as TGTGCCAGCAGTTTAAAGGGGGCAGGTGGCTACACCTTC.